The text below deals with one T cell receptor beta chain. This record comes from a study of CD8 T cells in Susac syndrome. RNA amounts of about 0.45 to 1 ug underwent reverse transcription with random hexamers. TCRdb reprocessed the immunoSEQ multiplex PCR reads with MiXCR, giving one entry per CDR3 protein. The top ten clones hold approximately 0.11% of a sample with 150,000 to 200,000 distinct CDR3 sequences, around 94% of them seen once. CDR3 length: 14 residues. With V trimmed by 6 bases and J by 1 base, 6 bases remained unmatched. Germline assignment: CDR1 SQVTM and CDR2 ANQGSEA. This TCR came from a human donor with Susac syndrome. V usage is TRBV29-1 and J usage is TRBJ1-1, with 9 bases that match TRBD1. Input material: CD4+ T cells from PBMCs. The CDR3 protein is CSVGQGNGNTEAFF. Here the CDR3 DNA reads TGCAGCGTAGGACAGGGGAATGGGAACACTGAAGCTTTCTTT.